This T cell receptor (beta chain) derives from a study of blood T cells in healthy people across ages. The CDR3 has 14 residues. Trimming left V 5 bases short and J 0 bases short, with 8 bases between. Germline V gives CDR1 SGHRS, CDR2 YFSETQ. The use of a sample-barcoded 5' primer and a J-beta primer mix characterized a second PCR of about 6 to 11 cycles. TCRdb called the 5' RACE reads again in MiXCR, with one record for every CDR3 protein. The data contain approximately 760,000 distinct CDR3 sequences, 20% to 25% of them singletons. The same data also went into a second study, on T cells of mothers and their children.

Source material: blood. The receptor comes from a boy aged 5-17 years in good health. The chain links TRBV5-1 to TRBJ1-4; D is ambiguous. CDR3 residues: CASRTETTNEKLFF. CDR3 coding DNA: TGCGCCAGCAGAACAGAAACAACTAATGAAAAACTGTTTTTT. Drawing the rest from reference TRBV5-1 and TRBJ1-4, the complete variable domain is KAGVTQTPRYLIKTRGQQVTLSCSPISGHRSVSWYQQTPGQGLQFLFEYFSETQRNKGNFPGRFSGRQFSNSRSEMNVSTLELGDSALYLCASRTETTNEKLFFGSGTQLSVL.